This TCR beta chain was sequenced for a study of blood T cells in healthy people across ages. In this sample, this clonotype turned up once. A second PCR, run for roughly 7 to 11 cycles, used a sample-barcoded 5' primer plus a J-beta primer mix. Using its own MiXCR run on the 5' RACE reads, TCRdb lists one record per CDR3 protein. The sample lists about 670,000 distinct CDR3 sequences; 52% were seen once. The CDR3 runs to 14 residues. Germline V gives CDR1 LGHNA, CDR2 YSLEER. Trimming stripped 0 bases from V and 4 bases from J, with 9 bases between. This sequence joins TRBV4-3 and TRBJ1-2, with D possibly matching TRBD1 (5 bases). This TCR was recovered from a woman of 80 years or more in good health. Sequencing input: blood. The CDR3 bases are TGCGCCAGCAGCCAAGAGTCAGGGCTCTATGGCTACACCTTC. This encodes CASSQESGLYGYTF.